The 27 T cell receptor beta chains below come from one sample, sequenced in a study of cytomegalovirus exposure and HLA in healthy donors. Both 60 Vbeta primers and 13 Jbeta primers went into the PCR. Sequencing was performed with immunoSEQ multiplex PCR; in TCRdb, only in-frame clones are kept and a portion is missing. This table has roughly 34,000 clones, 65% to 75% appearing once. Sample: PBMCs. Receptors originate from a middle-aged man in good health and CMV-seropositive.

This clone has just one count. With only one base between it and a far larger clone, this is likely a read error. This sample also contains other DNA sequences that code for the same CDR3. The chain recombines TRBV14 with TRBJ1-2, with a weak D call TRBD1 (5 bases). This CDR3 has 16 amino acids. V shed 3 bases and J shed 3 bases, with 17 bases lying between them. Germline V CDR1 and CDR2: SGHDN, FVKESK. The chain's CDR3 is CASSQDPRVDHYGYTF. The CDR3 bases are TGTGCCAGCAGCCAGGATCCCAGGGTAGATCACTATGGCTACACCTTC.

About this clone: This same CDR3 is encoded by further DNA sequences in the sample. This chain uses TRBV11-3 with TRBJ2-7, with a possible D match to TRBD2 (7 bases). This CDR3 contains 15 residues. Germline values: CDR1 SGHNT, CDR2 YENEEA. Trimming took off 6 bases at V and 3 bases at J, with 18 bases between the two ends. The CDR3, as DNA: TGTGCCAGCAGTTCACGCGCGGGGGCTGACTACGAGCAGTACTTC. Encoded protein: CASSSRAGADYEQYF. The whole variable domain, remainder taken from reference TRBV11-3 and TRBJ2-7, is EAGVVQSPRYKIIEKKQPVAFWCNPISGHNTLYWYLQNLGQGPELLIRYENEEAVDDSQLPKDRFSAERLKGVDSTLKIQPAELGDSAVYLCASSSRAGADYEQYFGPGTRLTVT.

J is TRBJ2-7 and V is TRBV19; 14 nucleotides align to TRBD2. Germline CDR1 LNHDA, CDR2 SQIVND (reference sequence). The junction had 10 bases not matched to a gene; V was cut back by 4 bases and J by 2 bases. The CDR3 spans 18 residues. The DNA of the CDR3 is TGTGCCAGTAGTAAAACCGGGACTAGCGGGGGACTTGCCTACGAGCAGTACTTC. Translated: CASSKTGTSGGLAYEQYF.

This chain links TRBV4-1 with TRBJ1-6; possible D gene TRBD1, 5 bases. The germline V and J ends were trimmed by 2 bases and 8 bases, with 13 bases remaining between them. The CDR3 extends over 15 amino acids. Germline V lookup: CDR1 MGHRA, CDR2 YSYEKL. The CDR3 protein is CASSQPASGDSPLHF. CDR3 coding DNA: TGCGCCAGCAGCCAACCGGCCTCGGGGGATTCACCCCTCCACTTT.

CDR3 in DNA: TGTGCCAGCAGCTCCTTCTACGAGCAGTACTTC. It specifies CASSSFYEQYF. The chain joins TRBV11-2 to TRBJ2-7; D is unclear. CDR1 is SGHAT, CDR2 FQNNGV, per germline. Deletions cut 4 bases from V and 3 bases from J, with 4 bases between. CDR3 length equals 11 residues. Full variable domain (remainder filled in from reference TRBV11-2 and TRBJ2-7): EAGVAQSPRYKIIEKRQSVAFWCNPISGHATLYWYQQILGQGPKLLIQFQNNGVVDDSQLPKDRFSAERLKGVDSTLKIQPAKLEDSAVYLCASSSFYEQYFGPGTRLTVT.

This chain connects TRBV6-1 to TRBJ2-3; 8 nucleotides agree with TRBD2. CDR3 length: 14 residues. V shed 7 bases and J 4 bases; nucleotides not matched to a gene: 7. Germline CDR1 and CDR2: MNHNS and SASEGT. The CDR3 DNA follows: TGTGCCAGCACCCGGGGACTAGGCTCAGATACGCAGTATTTT. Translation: CASTRGLGSDTQYF.

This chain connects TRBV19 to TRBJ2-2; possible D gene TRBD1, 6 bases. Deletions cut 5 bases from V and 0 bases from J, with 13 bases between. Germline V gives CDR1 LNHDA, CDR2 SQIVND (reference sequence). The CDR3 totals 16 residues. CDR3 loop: CASSPRGWSNTGELFF. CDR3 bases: TGTGCCAGTAGTCCCAGGGGATGGTCGAACACCGGGGAGCTGTTTTTT.

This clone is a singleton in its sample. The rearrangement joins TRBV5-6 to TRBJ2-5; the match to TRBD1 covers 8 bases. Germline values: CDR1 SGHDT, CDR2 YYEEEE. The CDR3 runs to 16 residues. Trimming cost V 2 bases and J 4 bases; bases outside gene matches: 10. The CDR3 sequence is CASSFGQGEVLETQYF. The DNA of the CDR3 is TGTGCCAGCAGCTTCGGACAGGGTGAGGTCCTAGAGACCCAGTACTTC.

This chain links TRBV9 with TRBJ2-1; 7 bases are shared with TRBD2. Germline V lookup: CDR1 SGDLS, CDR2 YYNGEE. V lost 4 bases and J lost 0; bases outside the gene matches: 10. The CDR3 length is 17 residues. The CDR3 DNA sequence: TGTGCCAGCAGCCCAGGACTAGGCTTAAGCTCCTACAATGAGCAGTTCTTC. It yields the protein CASSPGLGLSSYNEQFF. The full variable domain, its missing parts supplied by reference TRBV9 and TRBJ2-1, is DSGVTQTPKHLITATGQRVTLRCSPRSGDLSVYWYQQSLDQGLQFLIQYYNGEERAKGNILERFSAQQFPDLHSELNLSSLELGDSALYFCASSPGLGLSSYNEQFFGPGTRLTVL.

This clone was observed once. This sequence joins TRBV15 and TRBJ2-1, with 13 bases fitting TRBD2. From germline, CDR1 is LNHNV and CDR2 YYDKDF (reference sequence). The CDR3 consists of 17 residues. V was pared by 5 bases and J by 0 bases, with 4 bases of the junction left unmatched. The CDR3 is CATSLTSGGFSYNEQFF. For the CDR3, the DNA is TGTGCCACCAGCCTGACTAGCGGGGGGTTCTCCTACAATGAGCAGTTCTTC.

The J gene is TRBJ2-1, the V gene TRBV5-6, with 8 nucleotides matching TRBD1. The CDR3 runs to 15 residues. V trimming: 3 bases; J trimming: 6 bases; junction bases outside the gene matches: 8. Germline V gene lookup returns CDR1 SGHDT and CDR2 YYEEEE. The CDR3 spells CASSSGTGISNEQFF. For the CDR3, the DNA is TGTGCCAGCAGCTCCGGGACAGGCATTTCCAATGAGCAGTTCTTC.

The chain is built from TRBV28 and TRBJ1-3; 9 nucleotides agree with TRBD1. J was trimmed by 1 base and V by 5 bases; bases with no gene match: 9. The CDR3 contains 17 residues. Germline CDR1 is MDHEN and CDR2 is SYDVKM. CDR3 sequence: CASSRRGQGLSGNTIYF. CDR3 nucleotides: TGTGCCAGCAGTCGAAGGGGACAGGGTTTATCTGGAAACACCATATATTTT.

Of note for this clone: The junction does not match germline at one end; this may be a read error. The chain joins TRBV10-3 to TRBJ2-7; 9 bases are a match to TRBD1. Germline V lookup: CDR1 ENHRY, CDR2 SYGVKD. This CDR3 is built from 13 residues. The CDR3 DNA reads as TGTGCAATCACGGGACAGGGCTCCTACGAGCAGTACTTC. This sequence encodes CAITGQGSYEQYF.

The CDR3 sequence: CASSLQENTEAFF. In nucleotides, the CDR3 is TGTGCCAGCAGCTTACAGGAGAACACTGAAGCTTTCTTT. V is TRBV7-8 and J is TRBJ1-1; D is undetermined. This CDR3 is 13 amino acids long. Germline V gives CDR1 SGHVS, CDR2 FQNEAQ. The V end was cut by 2 bases, the J end by 1 base, with 5 bases between.

The CDR3 is CSVDSYQETQYF. CDR3 nucleotides: TGCAGCGTTGACAGTTACCAAGAGACCCAGTACTTC. This chain uses TRBV29-1 with TRBJ2-5; D not certain. V was cut by 3 bases and J by 0 bases, with 5 bases left in between. The CDR3 contains 12 residues. Germline CDR1 SQVTM, CDR2 ANQGSEA.

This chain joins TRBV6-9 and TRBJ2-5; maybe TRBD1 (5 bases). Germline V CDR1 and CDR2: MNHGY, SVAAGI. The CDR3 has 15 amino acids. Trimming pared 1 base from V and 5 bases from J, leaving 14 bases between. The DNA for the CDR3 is TGTGCCAGCAGTTATTGGCCAGGGTGGCCGGAGACCCAGTACTTC. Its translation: CASSYWPGWPETQYF.

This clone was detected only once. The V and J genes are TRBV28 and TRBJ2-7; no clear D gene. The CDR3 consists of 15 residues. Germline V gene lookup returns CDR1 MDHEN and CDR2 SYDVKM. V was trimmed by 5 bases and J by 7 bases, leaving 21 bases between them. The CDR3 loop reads CASSLGFTLLREQYF. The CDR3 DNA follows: TGTGCCAGCAGTCTTGGATTCACCCTCTTGCGGGAGCAGTACTTC.

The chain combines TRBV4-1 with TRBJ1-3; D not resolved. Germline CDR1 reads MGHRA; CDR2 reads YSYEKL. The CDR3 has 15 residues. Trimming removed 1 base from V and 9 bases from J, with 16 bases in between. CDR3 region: CASSQAPPGTSTIYF. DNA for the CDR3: TGCGCCAGCAGCCAAGCCCCCCCAGGCACCAGCACCATATATTTT.

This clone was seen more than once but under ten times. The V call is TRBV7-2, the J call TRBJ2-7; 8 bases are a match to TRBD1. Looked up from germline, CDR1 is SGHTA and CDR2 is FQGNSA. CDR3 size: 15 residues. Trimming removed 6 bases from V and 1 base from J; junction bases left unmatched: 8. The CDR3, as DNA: TGTGCCAGCAGTAACCGGGACAGGTATTCCTACGAGCAGTACTTC. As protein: CASSNRDRYSYEQYF.

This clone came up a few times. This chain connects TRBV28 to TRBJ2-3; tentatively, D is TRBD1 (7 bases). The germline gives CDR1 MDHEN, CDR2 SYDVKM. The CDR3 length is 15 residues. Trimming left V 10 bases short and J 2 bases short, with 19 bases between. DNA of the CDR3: TGTGCCATTCTGCGCGGGACAGTTAACACAGATACGCAGTATTTT. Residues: CAILRGTVNTDTQYF.

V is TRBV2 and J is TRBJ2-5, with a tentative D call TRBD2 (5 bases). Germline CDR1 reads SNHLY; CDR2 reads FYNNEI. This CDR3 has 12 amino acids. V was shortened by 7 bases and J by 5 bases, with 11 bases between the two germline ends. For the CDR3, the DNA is TGTGCCAGCAACGGGGTGGCGGAGACCCAGTACTTC. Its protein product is CASNGVAETQYF.

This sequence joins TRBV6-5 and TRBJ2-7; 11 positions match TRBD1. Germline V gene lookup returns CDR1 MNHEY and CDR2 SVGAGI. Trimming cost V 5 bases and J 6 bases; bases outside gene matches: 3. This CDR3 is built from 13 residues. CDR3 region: CASSGQGAGEQYF. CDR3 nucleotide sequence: TGTGCCAGCAGTGGACAGGGGGCAGGCGAGCAGTACTTC.

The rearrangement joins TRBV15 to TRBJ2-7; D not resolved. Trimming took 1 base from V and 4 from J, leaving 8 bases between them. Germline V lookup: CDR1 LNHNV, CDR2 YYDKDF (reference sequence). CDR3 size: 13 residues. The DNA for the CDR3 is TGTGCCACCAGCAGAGCGAGGTTTTACGAGCAGTACTTC. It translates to CATSRARFYEQYF.

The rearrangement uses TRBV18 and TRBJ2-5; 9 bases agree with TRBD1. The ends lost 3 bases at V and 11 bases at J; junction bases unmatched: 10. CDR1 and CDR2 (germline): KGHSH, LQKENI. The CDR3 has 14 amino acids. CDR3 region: CASSPGQGREEQYF. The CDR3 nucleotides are TGTGCCAGCTCACCCGGACAGGGGCGAGAGGAGCAGTACTTC.

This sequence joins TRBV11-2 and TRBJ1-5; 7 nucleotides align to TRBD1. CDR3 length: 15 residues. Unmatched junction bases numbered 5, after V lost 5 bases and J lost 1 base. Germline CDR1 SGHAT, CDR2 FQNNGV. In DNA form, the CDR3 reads TGTGCCAGCAGCGCGACAGGGCTCAGCAATCAGCCCCAGCATTTT. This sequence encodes CASSATGLSNQPQHF.

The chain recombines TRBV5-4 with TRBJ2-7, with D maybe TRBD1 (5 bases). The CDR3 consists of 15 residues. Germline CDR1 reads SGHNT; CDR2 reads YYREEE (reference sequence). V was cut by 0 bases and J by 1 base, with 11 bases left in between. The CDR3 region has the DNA TGTGCCAGCAGCTTGGGGGGCGGTCAGTCCTACGAGCAGTACTTC. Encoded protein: CASSLGGGQSYEQYF.

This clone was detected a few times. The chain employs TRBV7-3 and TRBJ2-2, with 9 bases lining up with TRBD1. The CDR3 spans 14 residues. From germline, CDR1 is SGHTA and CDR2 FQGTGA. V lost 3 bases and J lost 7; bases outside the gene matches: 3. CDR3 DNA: TGTGCCAGCAGCTTTGACAGGGGGAGCGGGGAGCTGTTTTTT. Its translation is CASSFDRGSGELFF.